The clone carrying this T cell receptor beta chain has more than one count but fewer than ten. Its antigen is unknown. At the Johns Hopkins FTIC core, DNA taken from cultured CD4+ T cells was sequenced by way of the Oncomine TCR Beta short-read assay. TCRdb passed the PCR reads through MiXCR, listing each CDR3 protein once. The data contain roughly 16,000 distinct CDR3 sequences, roughly 56% of them singletons. This sample is part of a study of vaccination and CD4 T cells after COVID-19. Study background: Convalescent cases consisted of six males and four females, of whom two were Hispanic.

Sample treatment: roughly 11-day PBMC culture with coronavirus spike peptide pools or control peptides (ViraFEST assay). CDR1 and CDR2 from the germline V gene are GTSNPN and SVGIG (reference sequence). This CDR3 comprises 13 residues. V was clipped by 3 bases and J by 1 base; unmatched bases: 1. V and J are TRBV30 and TRBJ1-1, with 8 bases fitting TRBD1. The sample consisted of CD4+ T cells from blood, cultured in vitro. The source of this sequence is a human donor who had recovered from COVID-19. CDR3 sequence: CAWRGTGNTEAFF. The CDR3 coding sequence is TGTGCCTGGAGGGGGACAGGGAACACTGAAGCTTTCTTT.